These 20 T cell receptor beta chains were sequenced from one sample in a study of shared clonotypes between healthy human individuals. This table comes from immunoSEQ multiplex PCR, and its TCRdb copy is limited to in-frame clones, with some not included. The table shows about 2.4 million clones, with 93% occurring only once. The sequencing sample was made of naive CD4+ T cells from PBMCs. Subset meaning: CD45RA+ positively selected. These receptors were obtained from a man younger than 30 in good health. Some clones in this sample may be carry-over from other donors' samples.

This chain links TRBV19 with TRBJ2-5; D possibly matches TRBD1 or TRBD2 (6 bases each). The J call may be mistaken, given a closer DNA end match to TRBJ2-7. Germline CDR1 is LNHDA and CDR2 is SQIVND (reference sequence). There are 13 residues in the CDR3. CDR3 loop: CASSRGRSYEQYF. CDR3 bases: TGTGCCAGTAGTCGGGGGCGCTCCTACGAGCAGTACTTC.

The rearrangement links TRBV29-1 to TRBJ1-1; D perhaps matches TRBD1 (6 bases). The CDR3 covers 13 residues. The V end lost 4 bases, the J end lost 1 base, and 10 bases lay between the germline ends. The germline gives CDR1 SQVTM, CDR2 ANQGSEA. The CDR3 DNA reads as TGCAGCGTTGTGAGGGGGAGGAACACTGAAGCTTTCTTT. As protein: CSVVRGRNTEAFF.

The V and J genes are TRBV28 and TRBJ2-1; 10 nucleotides agree with TRBD2. J gave up 9 bases and V 2 bases, and 13 bases lay outside the gene matches. The germline V gene has CDR1 MDHEN and CDR2 SYDVKM. CDR3 length: 17 residues. The CDR3 coding sequence is TGTGCCAGCAGTTTAGACATCACTAGCGGGGCCCCGGGTGAGCAGTTCTTC. It is translated as CASSLDITSGAPGEQFF. Together with reference TRBV28 and TRBJ2-1, the CDR3 gives the full variable domain: DVKVTQSSRYLVKRTGEKVFLECVQDMDHENMFWYRQDPGLGLRLIYFSYDVKMKEKGDIPEGYSVSREKKERFSLILESASTNQTSMYLCASSLDITSGAPGEQFFGPGTRLTVL.

The chain employs TRBV29-1 and TRBJ2-2; a weak D match, TRBD1 (6 bases). Trimming cost V 3 bases and J 6 bases, with 14 bases left between them. The CDR3 length is 14 residues. CDR1 and CDR2 from the germline V gene are SQVTM and ANQGSEA. CDR3 nucleotides: TGCAGCGTTGACACAGGGCATTTCGCCGGGGAGCTGTTTTTT. Residues: CSVDTGHFAGELFF.

This clone was found once. This chain connects TRBV7-3 to TRBJ1-1; TRBD1 matches 11 bases. Trimming took 6 bases from V and 3 from J; bases not matched to a gene: 3. This CDR3 comprises 14 residues. The germline V gene has CDR1 SGHTA and CDR2 FQGTGA. CDR3 region: CASSRDRGDTEAFF. The CDR3 DNA reads as TGTGCCAGCAGTCGGGACAGGGGGGACACTGAAGCTTTCTTT.

This chain connects TRBV30 to TRBJ2-3; D is unclear. V dropped 0 bases and J dropped 3 bases, with 7 bases sitting between them. The CDR3 runs 13 residues. Germline-derived CDR1 and CDR2 are GTSNPN and SVGIG (reference sequence). The chain's CDR3 is CAWSVYKTDTQYF. As DNA, the CDR3 is TGTGCCTGGAGTGTCTATAAGACAGATACGCAGTATTTT.

The rearrangement links TRBV18 to TRBJ2-7; D may be TRBD1 (6 bases). Trimming cost V 0 bases and J 6 bases, with 12 bases left between them. Germline-derived CDR1 and CDR2 are KGHSH and LQKENI. The CDR3 length is 14 residues. CDR3 amino acids: CASSPPNTGLEQYF. The DNA of the CDR3 is TGTGCCAGCTCACCACCAAATACAGGGCTCGAGCAGTACTTC.

The chain combines TRBV5-6 with TRBJ2-1; TRBD2 agrees at 7 bases. This CDR3 is 15 amino acids long. V gave up 3 bases and J gave up 7 bases; unmatched junction bases: 10. Germline V gene lookup returns CDR1 SGHDT and CDR2 YYEEEE. CDR3 DNA sequence: TGTGCCAGCAGCTACCTCGGGACTACCGGGAATGAGCAGTTCTTC. This sequence encodes CASSYLGTTGNEQFF.

The chain links TRBV7-3 to TRBJ2-3; D gene ambiguous. Germline-derived CDR1 and CDR2 are SGHTA and FQGTGA. Trimming left V 6 bases short and J 2 bases short, with 18 bases between. There are 16 residues in the CDR3. The CDR3 sequence: CASSQMGRIITDTQYF. As DNA, the CDR3 is TGTGCCAGCAGTCAAATGGGTCGTATAATCACAGATACGCAGTATTTT.

The chain couples TRBV5-1 to TRBJ2-1; tentatively, D is TRBD1 (7 bases). V was shortened by 1 base and J by 7 bases, with 15 bases between the two germline ends. Germline CDR1 is SGHRS and CDR2 is YFSETQ. The CDR3 spans 15 residues. The CDR3 region is CASSLFFRGENEQFF. As DNA, the CDR3 is TGCGCCAGCAGCTTGTTCTTCAGGGGGGAAAATGAGCAGTTCTTC.

Turning to this clone: The sample contains more than one DNA sequence encoding this CDR3. The V call is TRBV5-1, the J call TRBJ1-5; D is ambiguous. The CDR3 has 15 amino acids. In germline, CDR1 is SGHRS, CDR2 YFSETQ. V lost 0 bases and J lost 2, with 9 bases in between. CDR3 in amino acids: CASSLDSRGNQPQHF. In nucleotides, the CDR3 is TGCGCCAGCAGCTTGGATTCACGGGGCAATCAGCCCCAGCATTTT.

This clone was found once. The sample holds other DNA sequences that translate to the same CDR3. The chain joins TRBV28 to TRBJ1-2; no definite D call. The CDR3 runs to 12 residues. The germline CDR1 and CDR2 sequences are MDHEN and SYDVKM. Trimming removed 6 bases at V and 5 bases at J, with 10 bases between. The CDR3 DNA follows: TGTGCCAGCAGCCTCAAGGGATATGGCTACACCTTC. Protein product: CASSLKGYGYTF.

CDR3 loop: CASSVGGENIQYF. The CDR3 DNA is TGTGCCAGCAGCGTAGGCGGAGAAAACATTCAGTACTTC. This chain uses TRBV9 with TRBJ2-4; no reliable D call. The CDR3 covers 13 residues. Trimming removed 0 bases at V and 5 bases at J, with 6 bases between. Germline CDR1 SGDLS, CDR2 YYNGEE.

The chain has TRBV27 and TRBJ2-7; 8 bases match TRBD2. The CDR3 has 14 residues. Germline CDR1 MNHEY, CDR2 SMNVEV (reference sequence). Trimming took 3 bases from V and 7 from J; bases not matched to a gene: 8. CDR3: CASSFDGRAGEQYF. The CDR3 DNA sequence: TGTGCCAGCAGTTTTGACGGGAGGGCGGGAGAGCAGTACTTC.

The gene calls are TRBV6-5 and TRBJ2-1; D is perhaps TRBD2 (5 bases). The V end was cut by 6 bases, the J end by 7 bases, with 16 bases between. The CDR3 runs 14 residues. Germline assignment: CDR1 MNHEY and CDR2 SVGAGI. CDR3 in DNA: TGTGCCAGCAGCAAACTCGGGGTGGGGAATGAGCAGTTCTTC. Its translation is CASSKLGVGNEQFF.

The CDR3 DNA is TGTGCCAGCATCGCGCGACTAGCGGGAAGATACAATGAGCAGTTCTTC. It yields the protein CASIARLAGRYNEQFF. The V and J genes are TRBV2 and TRBJ2-1, with 11 bases aligning to TRBD2. The CDR3 sequence is 16 residues long. Germline V CDR1 and CDR2: SNHLY, FYNNEI. The V segment lost 7 bases and the J segment 4 bases; nucleotides outside the gene matches: 9.

The rearrangement links TRBV4-1 to TRBJ2-1; D unclear. Germline V gene lookup returns CDR1 MGHRA and CDR2 YSYEKL. Trimming left V 0 bases short and J 7 bases short, with 13 bases between. This CDR3 is 15 amino acids long. CDR3 in DNA: TGCGCCAGCAGCCAAGACAGGTGGGAAGCAAATGAGCAGTTCTTC. Translation: CASSQDRWEANEQFF.

The chain combines TRBV5-1 with TRBJ2-7; a weak D match, TRBD1 (6 bases). In germline, CDR1 is SGHRS, CDR2 YFSETQ. The length of the CDR3 is 13 residues. V was pared by 0 bases and J by 5 bases, with 9 bases between. CDR3 coding DNA: TGCGCCAGCAGCTTGGTTACAGGGAACGAGCAGTACTTC. Its translation is CASSLVTGNEQYF. Complete variable domain (other parts from reference TRBV5-1 and TRBJ2-7): KAGVTQTPRYLIKTRGQQVTLSCSPISGHRSVSWYQQTPGQGLQFLFEYFSETQRNKGNFPGRFSGRQFSNSRSEMNVSTLELGDSALYLCASSLVTGNEQYFGPGTRLTVT.

In nucleotides, the CDR3 is TGTGCCAGCAGCTTGTTGTCCGGAGCCAATCAGCCCCAGCATTTT. This gives the protein CASSLLSGANQPQHF. The rearrangement uses TRBV5-6 and TRBJ1-5; D not certain. The CDR3 runs 15 residues. Germline V gives CDR1 SGHDT, CDR2 YYEEEE. V lost 1 base to trimming and J lost 3 bases, with 11 bases between them.

The V call is TRBV7-3, the J call TRBJ2-6; 9 bases map to TRBD1. This CDR3 is built from 18 residues. V shed 5 bases and J 2 bases; nucleotides not matched to a gene: 10. In germline, CDR1 is SGHTA, CDR2 FQGTGA. The CDR3 reads CASSPGGQGAPGANVLTF. The CDR3 DNA follows: TGTGCCAGCAGCCCGGGGGGACAGGGAGCCCCTGGGGCCAACGTCCTGACTTTC.